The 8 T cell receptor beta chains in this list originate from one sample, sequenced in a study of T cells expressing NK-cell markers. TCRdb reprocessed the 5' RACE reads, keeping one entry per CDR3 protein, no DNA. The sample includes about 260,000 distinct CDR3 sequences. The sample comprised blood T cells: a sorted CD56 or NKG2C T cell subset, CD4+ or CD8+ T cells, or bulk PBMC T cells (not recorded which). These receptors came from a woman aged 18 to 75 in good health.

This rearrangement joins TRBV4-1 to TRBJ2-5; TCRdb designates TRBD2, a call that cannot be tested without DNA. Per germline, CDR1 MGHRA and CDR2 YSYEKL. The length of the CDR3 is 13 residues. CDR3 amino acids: CASSRGPEETQYF.

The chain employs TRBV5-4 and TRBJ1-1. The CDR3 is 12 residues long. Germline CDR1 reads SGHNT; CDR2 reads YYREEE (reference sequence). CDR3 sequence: CASSLPNTEAFF.

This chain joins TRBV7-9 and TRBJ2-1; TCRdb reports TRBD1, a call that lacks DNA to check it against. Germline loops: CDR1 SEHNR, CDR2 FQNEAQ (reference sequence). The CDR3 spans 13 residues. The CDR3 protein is CASSGGSHNEQFF.

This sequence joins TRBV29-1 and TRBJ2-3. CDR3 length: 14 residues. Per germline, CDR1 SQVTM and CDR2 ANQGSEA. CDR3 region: CSVEDTLRTDTQYF.

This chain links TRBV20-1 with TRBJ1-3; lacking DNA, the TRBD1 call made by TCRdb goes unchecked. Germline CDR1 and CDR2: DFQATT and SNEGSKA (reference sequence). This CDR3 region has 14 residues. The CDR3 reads CSANDRGLGNTIYF.

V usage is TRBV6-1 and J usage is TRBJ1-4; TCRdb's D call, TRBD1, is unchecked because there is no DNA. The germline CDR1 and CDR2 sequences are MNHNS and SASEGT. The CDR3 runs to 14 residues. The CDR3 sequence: CASSRDGFDEKLFF.

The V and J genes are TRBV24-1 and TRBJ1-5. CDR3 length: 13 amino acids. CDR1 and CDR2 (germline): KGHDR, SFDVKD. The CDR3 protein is CATSDQKNQPQHF.

Here the CDR3 reads CASSTSGAGDTQYF. The rearrangement joins TRBV10-2 to TRBJ2-3; TCRdb selects TRBD2, and the lack of DNA leaves this call unchecked. CDR3 length equals 14 residues. Germline V gene sequence: CDR1 WSHSY, CDR2 SAAADI.